A selection of T cell receptor beta chains follows, all from one sample in a study of response to subunit inactivated influenza vaccine. TCRdb reprocessed the RT-PCR reads via MiXCR and lists one record per CDR3 protein. The table records about 500,000 distinct CDR3 sequences, approximately 15% of them present only once. The specimen was CD4+ T cells sorted from PBMCs, collected approximately 25 months after vaccination. These receptors came from a man aged 50 to 69 who received an inactivated influenza vaccine. The CDR3 runs from the conserved cysteine through the conserved F or W. D genes are given only for firm matches. Only part of the rows carry a size: once, few, many, or a class if the clone is expanded.

.	TRBV28	.	TRBJ2-3	TGTGCCAGCAGTCTTCCCGAGGCAGATACGCAGTATTTT	CASSLPEADTQYF
.	TRBV6-5	few	TRBJ2-5	TGTGCCAGCAGTTACGCCTACCGGGACACCTATCCCGAGACCCAGTACTTC	CASSYAYRDTYPETQYF
TRBD2	TRBV28	.	TRBJ2-7	TGTGCCAGCAGCTCTAGCGGGGGGGCTTACCACGAGCAGTACTTC	CASSSSGGAYHEQYF
.	TRBV3-1	many	TRBJ1-1	TGTGCCAGCAGCCAAGGGGCAGGTCCTACTGAAGCTTTCTTT	CASSQGAGPTEAFF
.	TRBV20-1	few	TRBJ2-1	TGCAGTGCTAGAGCCCGGGAGTTCAATGAGCAGTTCTTC	CSARAREFNEQFF
TRBD2	TRBV12-3/TRBV12-4	many	TRBJ2-5	TGTGCCAGCAGCCTTAGCGGGGGACTAGAGACCCAGTACTTC	CASSLSGGLETQYF
TRBD1	TRBV28	.	TRBJ2-5	TGTGCCAGCAGTTTAAGCGGACAGGCAGACCAAGAGACCCAGTACTTC	CASSLSGQADQETQYF
.	TRBV5-1	few	TRBJ2-6	TGCGCCAGCAGCCTACAGGGTGCGGCTGGGGCCAACGTCCTGACTTTC	CASSLQGAAGANVLTF
.	TRBV12-3/TRBV12-4	many	TRBJ1-1	TGTGCCAGCAGTCCCCGGATGAACACTGAAGCTTTCTTT	CASSPRMNTEAFF
TRBD1	TRBV20-1	few	TRBJ1-6	TGCAGTGCTAGGACAGGGGTAGGTTCACCCCTCCACTTT	CSARTGVGSPLHF
TRBD2	TRBV24-1	.	TRBJ2-1	TGTGCCACCAGTGTGACGGGACTAGCGGGAGGGCCAGTCAATGAGCAGTTCTTC	CATSVTGLAGGPVNEQFF
.	TRBV15	few	TRBJ2-1	TGTGCCACCAGCACCCGGACAGACTACAATGAGCAGTTCTTC	CATSTRTDYNEQFF
.	TRBV3-1	few	TRBJ2-3	TGTGCCAGCAGCCAAGAGGGACTTTCAACCTCCACAGATACGCAGTATTTT	CASSQEGLSTSTDTQYF
TRBD1	TRBV29-1	few	TRBJ2-1	TGCAGCGCCGGACAGGGGGGCTCCTACAATGAGCAGTTCTTC	CSAGQGGSYNEQFF
.	TRBV30	.	TRBJ2-5	TGTGCCTGGGGAGGGGGGCGACAGACCCAGTACTTC	CAWGGGRQTQYF
TRBD1	TRBV27	.	TRBJ1-2	TGTGCCAGCAGTCCCCAAAGGACAGGGGACTATGGCTACACCTTC	CASSPQRTGDYGYTF
.	TRBV7-9	.	TRBJ2-5	TGTGCCAGCAGCTTACTTCTATCCGGAAGCCAAGAGACCCAGTACTTC	CASSLLLSGSQETQYF
.	TRBV29-1	few	TRBJ2-7	TGCAGCGTAACCCCTGGGACGGGAAACTACGAGCAGTACTTC	CSVTPGTGNYEQYF
.	TRBV29-1	many	TRBJ2-1	TGCAGCGTCCGGCCTTCAATTCCCTCCTACAATGAGCAGTTCTTC	CSVRPSIPSYNEQFF
.	TRBV20-1	.	TRBJ2-1	TGCAGTGCTAGCTCCCGGTATGAGCAGTTCTTC	CSASSRYEQFF
.	TRBV3-1	few	TRBJ2-2	TGTGCCAGCAGCCGTCCCGCACCGAACACCGGGGAGCTGTTTTTT	CASSRPAPNTGELFF
TRBD2	TRBV12-3/TRBV12-4	many	TRBJ2-7	TGTGCCAGCAGTTTAGCCGGGACTAGCGGGCATGAAGTGTACGAGCAGTACTTC	CASSLAGTSGHEVYEQYF